Shown below are 29 T cell receptor beta chains from a single sample sequenced in a study of shared clonotypes between healthy human individuals. Some clones are missing from TCRdb's copy, which holds only in-frame ones; the method was immunoSEQ multiplex PCR. The table lists about 2.3 million clones, 85% to 95% of them singletons. The sample comprised naive CD4+ T cells from PBMCs. The subset is: CD45RA+ positively selected. The receptors were sampled from a man aged 18 to 29 in good health. Some clones in this sample may be carry-over from other donors' samples.

The CDR3 coding sequence is TGTGCCAGTAGTATAGTTCGTGTGAGTGAAGCTTTCTTT. Its translation is CASSIVRVSEAFF. This chain joins TRBV19 and TRBJ1-1; D gene uncertain. The V gene lost 1 base and the J gene lost 7 bases, with 10 bases spanning the gap. The CDR3 has 13 amino acids. Per germline, CDR1 LNHDA and CDR2 SQIVND (reference sequence). The whole variable domain, remainder taken from reference TRBV19 and TRBJ1-1, is DGGITQSPKYLFRKEGQNVTLSCEQNLNHDAMYWYRQDPGQGLRLIYYSQIVNDFQKGDIAEGYSVSREKKESFPLTVTSAQKNPTAFYLCASSIVRVSEAFFGQGTRLTVV.

This chain uses TRBV5-4 with TRBJ2-5; D possibly corresponds to TRBD1 (6 bases). The germline V gene has CDR1 SGHNT and CDR2 YYREEE (reference sequence). The CDR3 loop spans 16 amino acids. The V end lost 3 bases, the J end lost 2 bases, and 17 bases lay between the germline ends. The CDR3 is CASSWGSGQIQETQYF. DNA for the CDR3: TGTGCCAGCAGCTGGGGTTCGGGACAAATTCAAGAGACCCAGTACTTC.

CDR3 in DNA: TGTGCCAGCAGCTTAAACCGGGACATAGTATACAATGAGCAGTTCTTC. This codes for CASSLNRDIVYNEQFF. V is TRBV7-6 and J is TRBJ2-1; D is perhaps TRBD1 (6 bases). CDR3 length equals 16 residues. Germline values: CDR1 SGHVS, CDR2 FNYEAQ. V lost 2 bases, J lost 4 bases, and 15 bases lay in between. Full variable domain (missing parts from reference TRBV7-6 and TRBJ2-1): GAGVSQSPRYKVTKRGQDVALRCDPISGHVSLYWYRQALGQGPEFLTYFNYEAQQDKSGLPNDRFSAERPEGSISTLTIQRTEQRDSAMYRCASSLNRDIVYNEQFFGPGTRLTVL.

The J gene is TRBJ1-5, the V gene TRBV7-2; 8 bases map to TRBD1. The junction had 6 bases not matched to a gene; V was cut back by 5 bases and J by 3 bases. Per germline, CDR1 SGHTA and CDR2 FQGNSA. The CDR3 length is 15 residues. The CDR3 DNA sequence: TGTGCCAGCAGCCGACAGGGGACCATCAATCAGCCCCAGCATTTT. Protein: CASSRQGTINQPQHF.

This sequence joins TRBV6-6 and TRBJ2-3; TRBD1 agrees at 12 bases. Germline V gene data show CDR1 as MNHNY and CDR2 as SVGAGI (reference sequence). Losses at the gene ends were 2 bases for V and 7 bases for J; bases not matched to a gene: 7. This CDR3 has 16 residues. The CDR3 here is CASSYPPGQGANTQYF. CDR3 sequence (DNA): TGTGCCAGCAGTTACCCTCCGGGACAGGGGGCAAATACGCAGTATTTT.

The V call is TRBV30, the J call TRBJ2-7; 7 bases map to TRBD2. CDR1 GTSNPN and CDR2 SVGIG come from the germline V gene (reference sequence). This CDR3 is 13 amino acids long. J gave up 3 bases and V 1 base, and 3 bases lay outside the gene matches. CDR3 DNA sequence: TGTGCCTGGAGTGGGGGCGGGAGCTACGAGCAGTACTTC. Translation: CAWSGGGSYEQYF.

This clone was detected only once. V and J are TRBV28 and TRBJ2-5, with no clear D. V lost 2 bases to trimming and J lost 5 bases, with 9 bases between them. This CDR3 comprises 13 residues. Germline assignment: CDR1 MDHEN and CDR2 SYDVKM. The CDR3 bases are TGTGCCAGCAGTTTAAACATCCCGGAGACCCAGTACTTC. Protein sequence: CASSLNIPETQYF.

The chain is built from TRBV28 and TRBJ1-5, with D unresolved. The V gene lost 6 bases and the J gene lost 11 bases, with 23 bases spanning the gap. CDR1 and CDR2 from the germline V gene are MDHEN and SYDVKM. CDR3 length equals 15 residues. The CDR3 sequence: CASSPRGGHVEAQHF. The DNA for the CDR3 is TGTGCCAGCAGCCCTCGGGGTGGGCACGTCGAAGCCCAGCATTTT.

The rearrangement uses TRBV5-4 and TRBJ2-2; TRBD1 might be the D (5 bases). Per the germline V gene, CDR1 is SGHNT and CDR2 is YYREEE (reference sequence). V lost 4 bases and J 1 base, leaving 8 bases between the germline ends. The CDR3 spans 14 residues. The DNA for the CDR3 is TGTGCCAGCAGCAGTCAGGGGAACACCGGGGAGCTGTTTTTT. The encoded protein is CASSSQGNTGELFF.

The chain recombines TRBV6-1 with TRBJ2-5, with TRBD2 identical over 9 bases. V dropped 2 bases and J dropped 4; count of bases not matched to a gene: 8. The V gene's germline CDR1 is MNHNS and CDR2 SASEGT. This CDR3 is built from 16 residues. The DNA of the CDR3 is TGTGCCAGCAGTGAAAACCCCCCTAGCGGGATAGAGACCCAGTACTTC. It translates to CASSENPPSGIETQYF.

The rearrangement joins TRBV7-6 to TRBJ1-1; D ambiguous. V shed 2 bases and J shed 1 base, with 14 bases lying between them. The germline V gene encodes CDR1 SGHVS and CDR2 FNYEAQ. CDR3 size: 16 residues. CDR3 DNA sequence: TGTGCCAGCAGCTTATTGGCCGGGAGGAGGAACACTGAAGCTTTCTTT. The encoded protein is CASSLLAGRRNTEAFF.

The chain is built from TRBV7-9 and TRBJ1-6; the D gene is possibly TRBD1 (5 bases). In germline, CDR1 is SEHNR, CDR2 FQNEAQ (reference sequence). The CDR3 runs to 17 residues. Trimming removed 5 bases at V and 7 bases at J, with 21 bases between. The CDR3 is CASSAARAGKGNSPLHF. CDR3 nucleotide sequence: TGTGCCAGCAGCGCTGCCCGAGCAGGGAAGGGGAATTCACCCCTCCACTTT.

The V call is TRBV27, the J call TRBJ2-7, with D possibly being TRBD1 (5 bases). Between the trimmed V and J ends, which lost 3 bases and 6 bases, there was a span of 15 bases. CDR3 length: 14 residues. Germline CDR1 is MNHEY and CDR2 is SMNVEV (reference sequence). The CDR3 sequence is CASSFSGQGVEQYF. In DNA form, the CDR3 reads TGTGCCAGCAGTTTCTCGGGCCAGGGTGTCGAGCAGTACTTC.

The chain combines TRBV4-2 with TRBJ2-6; 9 positions match TRBD1. CDR1 and CDR2 (germline): LGHNA, YNFKEQ. CDR3 size: 19 residues. Trimming took 4 bases from V and 0 from J; bases not matched to a gene: 10. The CDR3 DNA sequence: TGTGCCAGCAGCCCCCTGGGACAGGGCTCGACCTCTGGGGCCAACGTCCTGACTTTC. It specifies CASSPLGQGSTSGANVLTF.

V usage is TRBV5-1 and J usage is TRBJ2-3, with TRBD1 identical over 7 bases. The CDR3 is 15 residues long. Losses at the gene ends were 1 base for V and 4 bases for J; bases not matched to a gene: 6. Germline CDR1 is SGHRS and CDR2 is YFSETQ. The CDR3 DNA reads as TGCGCCAGCAGCTTGTTGGTAGGGGGCTCAGATACGCAGTATTTT. Translating gives CASSLLVGGSDTQYF. Full variable domain (outside the CDR3, taken from reference TRBV5-1 and TRBJ2-3): KAGVTQTPRYLIKTRGQQVTLSCSPISGHRSVSWYQQTPGQGLQFLFEYFSETQRNKGNFPGRFSGRQFSNSRSEMNVSTLELGDSALYLCASSLLVGGSDTQYFGPGTRLTVL.

The gene calls are TRBV9 and TRBJ2-3; 11 bases map to TRBD2. J gave up 2 bases and V 3 bases, and 2 bases lay outside the gene matches. Looked up from germline, CDR1 is SGDLS and CDR2 is YYNGEE. This CDR3 contains 15 residues. The CDR3 region has the DNA TGTGCCAGCAGCGCGACTAGCGGGGTCACAGATACGCAGTATTTT. It translates to CASSATSGVTDTQYF.

This sequence joins TRBV5-1 and TRBJ2-1; 11 positions match TRBD2. V lost 0 bases and J lost 10; bases outside the gene matches: 9. Germline V gene sequence: CDR1 SGHRS, CDR2 YFSETQ. The CDR3 covers 16 residues. The CDR3 nucleotides are TGCGCCAGCAGCTTGGGCCCGGGACTAGCGGTTGGGGAGCAGTTCTTC. Its translation is CASSLGPGLAVGEQFF. Full variable domain (missing parts from reference TRBV5-1 and TRBJ2-1): KAGVTQTPRYLIKTRGQQVTLSCSPISGHRSVSWYQQTPGQGLQFLFEYFSETQRNKGNFPGRFSGRQFSNSRSEMNVSTLELGDSALYLCASSLGPGLAVGEQFFGPGTRLTVL.

The V gene is TRBV28, the J gene TRBJ2-2; the D gene could be TRBD1 or TRBD2 (5 bases each). Looked up from germline, CDR1 is MDHEN and CDR2 is SYDVKM. CDR3 length: 15 residues. V was clipped by 5 bases and J by 7 bases, with 17 bases between them. In nucleotides, the CDR3 is TGTGCCAGCAGTCAAGGGACGGGCGTGAGCGGGGAGCTGTTTTTT. Translating it yields CASSQGTGVSGELFF.

This clone has more than one count but fewer than ten. The chain joins TRBV6-4 to TRBJ2-1, with 8 bases lining up with TRBD1. CDR1 is MRHNA, CDR2 SNTAGT, per germline. The length of the CDR3 is 12 residues. J was trimmed by 10 bases and V by 2 bases; bases with no gene match: 1. The CDR3, as DNA: TGTGCCAGCAGTGACCGGACAGGGGAGCAGTTCTTC. This encodes CASSDRTGEQFF.

The CDR3 DNA sequence: TGCGCCAGCAGCACGAACAGGGGAATAACAGATACGCAGTATTTT. This translates into CASSTNRGITDTQYF. The V gene is TRBV5-1, the J gene TRBJ2-3; the match to TRBD1 covers 7 bases. J was trimmed by 3 bases and V by 4 bases; bases with no gene match: 8. This CDR3 has 15 residues. Germline CDR1 SGHRS, CDR2 YFSETQ.

J is TRBJ2-3 and V is TRBV9, with D unclear. V was pared by 4 bases and J by 4 bases, with 13 bases between. This CDR3 region has 14 residues. In germline, CDR1 is SGDLS, CDR2 YYNGEE. The CDR3 reads CASSLLAIPDTQYF. The CDR3 bases are TGTGCCAGCAGCCTCTTAGCAATTCCAGATACGCAGTATTTT.

The chain recombines TRBV14 with TRBJ1-1; D not resolved. The CDR3 covers 14 residues. V lost 4 bases and J 11 bases, leaving 20 bases between the germline ends. CDR1 is SGHDN, CDR2 FVKESK, per germline. DNA for the CDR3: TGTGCCAGCAGCCCTCTCCTAGAGCTGGAAGAGGCTTTCTTT. As protein: CASSPLLELEEAFF.

The count of this clone is one. V is TRBV6-1 and J is TRBJ1-1; 9 bases map to TRBD1. The length of the CDR3 is 15 residues. From germline, CDR1 is MNHNS and CDR2 SASEGT. V shed 4 bases, J shed 4 bases, and the junction held 7 bases outside the gene matches. CDR3 sequence (DNA): TGTGCCAGCAGTGCACAGGGGGCACCTGGCACTGAAGCTTTCTTT. It codes for CASSAQGAPGTEAFF.

The chain carries TRBV10-3 and TRBJ2-5; maybe TRBD2 (5 bases). V was trimmed by 6 bases and J by 4 bases, leaving 12 bases between them. The germline CDR1 and CDR2 sequences are ENHRY and SYGVKD. This CDR3 has 13 amino acids. The CDR3 here is CAISAGKRETQYF. Here the CDR3 DNA reads TGTGCCATCAGCGCGGGTAAAAGAGAGACCCAGTACTTC.

Comments on this clone: This sample includes further DNA sequences coding for the same CDR3. The chain recombines TRBV9 with TRBJ2-3; 9 bases align to TRBD2. Losses at the gene ends were 2 bases for V and 3 bases for J; bases not matched to a gene: 4. CDR1 is SGDLS, CDR2 YYNGEE, per germline. The CDR3 extends over 15 amino acids. The CDR3 region has the DNA TGTGCCAGCAGCGTCTTAGCGGGAGTGACAGATACGCAGTATTTT. It translates to CASSVLAGVTDTQYF. Full variable domain (missing parts from reference TRBV9 and TRBJ2-3): DSGVTQTPKHLITATGQRVTLRCSPRSGDLSVYWYQQSLDQGLQFLIQYYNGEERAKGNILERFSAQQFPDLHSELNLSSLELGDSALYFCASSVLAGVTDTQYFGPGTRLTVL.

The chain recombines TRBV5-1 with TRBJ1-2; weak D call: TRBD1 (6 bases). CDR3 size: 11 residues. Germline-derived CDR1 and CDR2 are SGHRS and YFSETQ. Trimming stripped 1 base from V and 10 bases from J, with 8 bases between. CDR3 DNA: TGCGCCAGCAGCTTGTCAGGGGACTACACCTTC. It is translated as CASSLSGDYTF.

The chain joins TRBV10-3 to TRBJ1-3; D is possibly TRBD1 (5 bases). Germline V gene sequence: CDR1 ENHRY, CDR2 SYGVKD. With 3 bases removed from V and 4 bases from J, the gap between germline ends came to 16 bases. This CDR3 is 16 amino acids long. The CDR3 is CAISEIQVVTGNTIYF. In DNA form, the CDR3 reads TGTGCCATCAGTGAAATACAGGTGGTCACAGGAAACACCATATATTTT.

The chain carries TRBV30 and TRBJ1-3; D uncertain. The CDR3 consists of 16 residues. In germline, CDR1 is GTSNPN, CDR2 SVGIG (reference sequence). V gave up 1 base and J gave up 0 bases, with 13 bases separating them. CDR3 nucleotides: TGTGCCTGGAGTGGGAGCAGCAGGCACTCTGGAAACACCATATATTTT. Residues: CAWSGSSRHSGNTIYF. The full variable domain, completed using reference TRBV30 and TRBJ1-3, is SQTIHQWPATLVQPVGSPLSLECTVEGTSNPNLYWYRQAAGRGLQLLFYSVGIGQISSEVPQNLSASRPQDRQFILSSKKLLLSDSGFYLCAWSGSSRHSGNTIYFGEGSWLTVV.

The CDR3 DNA sequence: TGCAGTCCTGAAAATCAGGGTAAACCTTTCTTT. This translates into CSPENQGKPFF. The chain couples TRBV20-1 to TRBJ1-1; D is possibly TRBD1 (5 bases). Germline V gene data show CDR1 as DFQATT and CDR2 as SNEGSKA (reference sequence). The CDR3 contains 11 residues. The germline V and J ends were trimmed by 8 bases and 12 bases, with 19 bases remaining between them.